Reported below is one T cell receptor beta chain. What it binds is not known. The sample belongs to a study of PD-1 blockade in classical Hodgkin lymphoma. Overall study results and limits: With respect to the repertoire differences, their causes, possibly disease activity or prior therapy, remain undefined. Complete responders matched newly diagnosed patients in baseline diversity. Only CD4+ TCR diversity, not CD8+, had risen significantly by C4D1.

Trimming removed 7 bases from V and 5 bases from J; junction bases left unmatched: 8. The CDR3 totals 14 residues. Germline CDR1 and CDR2: SNHLY and FYNNEI. Sequenced by immunoSEQ multiplex PCR; TCRdb stores in-frame clones only, minus some. The sample lists nearly 60,000 clones, 75% to 95% occurring once. Every patient had relapsed following autologous stem cell transplantation, and cohorts differed in brentuximab vedotin exposure. The clonotype originates from a human donor with classical Hodgkin lymphoma. The gene calls are TRBV2 and TRBJ1-2; TRBD1 agrees at 9 bases. This specimen was peripheral blood mononuclear cells (PBMCs), taken before the second cycle of nivolumab. The CDR3 DNA follows: TGTGCCAGCATACCATCCGGGACAGGGTATGGCTACACCTTC. Translating gives CASIPSGTGYGYTF.